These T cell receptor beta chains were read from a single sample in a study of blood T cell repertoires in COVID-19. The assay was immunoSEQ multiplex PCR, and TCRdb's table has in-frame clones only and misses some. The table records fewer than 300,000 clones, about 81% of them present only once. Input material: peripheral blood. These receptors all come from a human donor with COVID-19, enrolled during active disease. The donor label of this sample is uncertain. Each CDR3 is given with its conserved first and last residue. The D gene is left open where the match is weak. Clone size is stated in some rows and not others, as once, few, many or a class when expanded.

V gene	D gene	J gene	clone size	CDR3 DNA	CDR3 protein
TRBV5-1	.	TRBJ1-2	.	TGCGCCAGCAGCTTGGGACCGTCCGACGGGTACACCTTC	CASSLGPSDGYTF
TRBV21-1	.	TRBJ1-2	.	TGTGCCAGCAGCACCAGGGGGGCAGGGAATGGCTACACCTTC	CASSTRGAGNGYTF
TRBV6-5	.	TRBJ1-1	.	TGTGCCAGCGGATCAGGGACTCCTAACACTGAAGCTTTCTTT	CASGSGTPNTEAFF
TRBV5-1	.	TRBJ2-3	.	TGCGCCAGCAGCTTGGAACAGGACACAGATACGCAGTATTTT	CASSLEQDTDTQYF
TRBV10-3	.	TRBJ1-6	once	TGTGCCATCGGGGGACAAGATAATTCACCCCTCCACTTT	CAIGGQDNSPLHF
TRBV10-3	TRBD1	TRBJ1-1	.	TGTGCCACCCAAGGGGGACAGTCGAACACTGAAGCTTTCTTT	CATQGGQSNTEAFF
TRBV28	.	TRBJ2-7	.	TGTGCCAGCCCTCCGTCCCTTTATACAGGGAAACACGAGCAGTACTTC	CASPPSLYTGKHEQYF
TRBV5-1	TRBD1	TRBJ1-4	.	TGCGCCAGCAGCGCCCAACAGGGGGCGGGAGAAAAACTGTTTTTT	CASSAQQGAGEKLFF
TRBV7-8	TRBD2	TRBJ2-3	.	TGTGCCAGCAGCTTCTGGACTAGCGGGAGTGGTGATACGCAGTATTTT	CASSFWTSGSGDTQYF
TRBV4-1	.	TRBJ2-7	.	TGCGCCAGCAGCCAGATCTTGGGCAGGGGCCCCGAGCAGTACTTC	CASSQILGRGPEQYF
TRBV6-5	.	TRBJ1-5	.	TGTGCCAGCAGCGACACAGGGTCCGGGCAGCCCCAGCATTTT	CASSDTGSGQPQHF
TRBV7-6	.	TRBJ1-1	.	TGTGCCAGCAGCTTATCCAGGAACACTGAAGCTTTCTTT	CASSLSRNTEAFF
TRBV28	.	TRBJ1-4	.	TGTGCCAGCAGTTTATCGGGAGATGAGCTGGGCGAAAAACTGTTTTTT	CASSLSGDELGEKLFF
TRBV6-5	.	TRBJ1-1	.	TGTGCCAGCAGTTACGGGCAGAACACTGAAGCTTTCTTT	CASSYGQNTEAFF
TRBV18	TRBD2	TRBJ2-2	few	TGTGCCAGCTCACTAGGGACTAGCGGCACCGGGGAGCTGTTTTTT	CASSLGTSGTGELFF
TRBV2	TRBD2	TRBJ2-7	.	TGTGCCAGCAGTGAAGACGGCGGGAGTATCTACGAGCAGTACTTC	CASSEDGGSIYEQYF
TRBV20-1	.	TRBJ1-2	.	TGCAGTGCTAGTTTACCCACGGGGGGCTACACCTTC	CSASLPTGGYTF
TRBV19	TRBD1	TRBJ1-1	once	TGTGCCAGTAGTATCGGGGACAGGGGGCACGGCACTGAAGCTTTCTTT	CASSIGDRGHGTEAFF
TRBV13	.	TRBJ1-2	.	TGTGCCAGCAGCTTACGCGATCGACTAGGCTACACCTTC	CASSLRDRLGYTF
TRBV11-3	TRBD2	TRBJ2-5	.	TGTGCCAGCAGTCCTGGACTAGCGGGAGGTTTCCAAGAGACCCAGTACTTC	CASSPGLAGGFQETQYF
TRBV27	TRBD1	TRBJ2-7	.	TGTGCCAGCAGTAAAGGACAGGGGCAATCCTACGAGCAGTACTTC	CASSKGQGQSYEQYF
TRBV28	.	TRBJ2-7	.	TGTGCCAGCTCTGGGCTGCGGGGCAAGCAGTACTTC	CASSGLRGKQYF
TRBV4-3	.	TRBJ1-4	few	TGCGCCAGCAGCCAAGTTACAGGGATTAATGAAAAACTGTTTTTT	CASSQVTGINEKLFF
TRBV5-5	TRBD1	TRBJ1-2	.	TGTGCCAGCAGCCAAGCTCCTACAGGGGGCAGTTATGGCTACACCTTC	CASSQAPTGGSYGYTF
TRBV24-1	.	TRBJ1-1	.	TGTGCCACCAAAAAATGGGAGGACACTGAAGCTTTCTTT	CATKKWEDTEAFF
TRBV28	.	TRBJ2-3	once	TGTGCCAGCAGTTTAACCCCGGGATCAGTTTTAGATACGCAGTATTTT	CASSLTPGSVLDTQYF
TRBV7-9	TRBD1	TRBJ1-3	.	TGTGCCAGCAGCTTAGCGGGGATTAGAGGGGGCGCTTATGGAAACACCATATATTTT	CASSLAGIRGGAYGNTIYF
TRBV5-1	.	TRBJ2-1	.	TGCGCCAGCAGCTTGGTTTCGCCAAGCCCCTACAATGAGCAGTTCTTC	CASSLVSPSPYNEQFF
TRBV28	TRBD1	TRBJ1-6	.	TGTGCCAGCAGTCCGCCCATACAGGGGGGACGATCACCCCTCCACTTT	CASSPPIQGGRSPLHF
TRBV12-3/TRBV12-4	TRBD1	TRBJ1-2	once	TGTGCCAGCACGGGGACAGGGACCTATGGCTACACCTTC	CASTGTGTYGYTF
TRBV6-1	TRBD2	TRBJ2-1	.	TGTGCCAGCAGTGTCAGACTAGCGGGGGTCTACAATGAGCAGTTCTTC	CASSVRLAGVYNEQFF
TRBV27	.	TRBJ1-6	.	TGTGCCAGCAGTTTACGAGAGGGAAATTCACCCCTCCACTTT	CASSLREGNSPLHF
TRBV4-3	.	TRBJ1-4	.	TGCGCCAGCAGCCAAGGGGCCCATGAAAAACTGTTTTTT	CASSQGAHEKLFF
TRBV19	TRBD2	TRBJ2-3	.	TGTGCCAGTAGTAATACCGGGACTAGCGGGAGTGATACGCAGTATTTT	CASSNTGTSGSDTQYF
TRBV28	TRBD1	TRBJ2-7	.	TGTGCCAGCAGCCGGGACAGGTTCTACGAGCAGTACTTC	CASSRDRFYEQYF
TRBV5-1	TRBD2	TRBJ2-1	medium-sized	TGCGCCAGCAGCGGGACTAGCGGGACCCCTAGGTACCCTGAGCAGTTCTTC	CASSGTSGTPRYPEQFF
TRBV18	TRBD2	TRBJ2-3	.	TGTGCCAGCTCACCACCGACTAGCGGGAGTATAGATACGCAGTATTTT	CASSPPTSGSIDTQYF
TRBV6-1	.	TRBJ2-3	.	TGTGCCAGCAGTGAAGATCGGGGGTCGGGGGATACGCAGTATTTT	CASSEDRGSGDTQYF
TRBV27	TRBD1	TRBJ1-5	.	TGTGCCAGCAGTCTGACAGGGGGCTATCAGCCCCAGCATTTT	CASSLTGGYQPQHF
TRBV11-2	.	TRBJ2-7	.	TGTGCCAGCAGCTTCGGACATTACGAGCAGTACTTC	CASSFGHYEQYF
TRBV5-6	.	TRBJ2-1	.	TGTGCCAGCAGCTCGACGGGCGGGGAGCAGTTCTTC	CASSSTGGEQFF
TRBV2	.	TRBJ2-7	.	TGTGCCAGCAGCCCAGGAAAGTCGATAAGATCCTACGAGCAGTACTTC	CASSPGKSIRSYEQYF
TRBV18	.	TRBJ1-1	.	TGTGCCAGCTCACCCGCGGTTACTGAAGCTTTCTTT	CASSPAVTEAFF